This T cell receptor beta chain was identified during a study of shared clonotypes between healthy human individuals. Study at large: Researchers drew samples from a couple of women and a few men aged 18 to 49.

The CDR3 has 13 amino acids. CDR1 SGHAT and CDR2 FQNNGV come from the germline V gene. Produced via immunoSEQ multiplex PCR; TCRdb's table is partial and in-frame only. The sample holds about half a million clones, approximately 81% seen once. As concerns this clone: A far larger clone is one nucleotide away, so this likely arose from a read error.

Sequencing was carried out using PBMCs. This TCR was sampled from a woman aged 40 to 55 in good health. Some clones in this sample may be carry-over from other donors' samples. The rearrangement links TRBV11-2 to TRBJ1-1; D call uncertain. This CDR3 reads CASSPQPNTEALF. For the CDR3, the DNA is TGTGCCAGCAGCCCGCAACCGAACACTGAAGCTTTATTT.